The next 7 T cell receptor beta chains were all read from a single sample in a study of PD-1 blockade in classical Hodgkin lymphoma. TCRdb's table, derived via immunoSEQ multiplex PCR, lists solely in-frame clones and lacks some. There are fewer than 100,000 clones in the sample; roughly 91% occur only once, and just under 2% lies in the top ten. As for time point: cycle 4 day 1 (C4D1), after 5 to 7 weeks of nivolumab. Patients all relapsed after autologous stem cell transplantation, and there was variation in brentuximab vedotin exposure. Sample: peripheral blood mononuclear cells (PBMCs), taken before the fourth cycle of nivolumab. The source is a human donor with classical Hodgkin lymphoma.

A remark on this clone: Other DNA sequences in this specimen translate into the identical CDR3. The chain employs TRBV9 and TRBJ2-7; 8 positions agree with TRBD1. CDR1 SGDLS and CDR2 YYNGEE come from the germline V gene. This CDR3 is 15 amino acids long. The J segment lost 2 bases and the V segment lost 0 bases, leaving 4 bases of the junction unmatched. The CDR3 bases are TGTGCCAGCAGCGTAGCTGGACAGGGCACCTACGAGCAGTACTTC. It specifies CASSVAGQGTYEQYF.

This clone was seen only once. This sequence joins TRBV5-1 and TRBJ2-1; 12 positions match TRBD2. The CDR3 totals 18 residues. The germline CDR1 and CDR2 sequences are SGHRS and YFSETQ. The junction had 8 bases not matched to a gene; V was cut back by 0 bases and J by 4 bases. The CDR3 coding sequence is TGCGCCAGCAGCTTGGCGCGACTAGCGGGAGAGGGTTACAATGAGCAGTTCTTC. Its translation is CASSLARLAGEGYNEQFF.

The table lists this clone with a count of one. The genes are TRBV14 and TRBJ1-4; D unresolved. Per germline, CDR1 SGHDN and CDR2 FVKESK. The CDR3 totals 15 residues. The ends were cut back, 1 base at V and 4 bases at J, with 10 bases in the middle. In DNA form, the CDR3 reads TGTGCCAGCAGCCAAGCATCCTTCGGTAATGAAAAACTGTTTTTT. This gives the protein CASSQASFGNEKLFF.

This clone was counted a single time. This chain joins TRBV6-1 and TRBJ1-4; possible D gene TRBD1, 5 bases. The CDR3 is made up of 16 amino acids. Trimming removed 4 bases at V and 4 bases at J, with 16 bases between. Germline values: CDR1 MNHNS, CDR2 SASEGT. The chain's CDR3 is CASSGTREIFNEKLFF. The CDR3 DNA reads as TGTGCCAGCAGTGGGACCAGGGAAATTTTTAATGAAAAACTGTTTTTT.

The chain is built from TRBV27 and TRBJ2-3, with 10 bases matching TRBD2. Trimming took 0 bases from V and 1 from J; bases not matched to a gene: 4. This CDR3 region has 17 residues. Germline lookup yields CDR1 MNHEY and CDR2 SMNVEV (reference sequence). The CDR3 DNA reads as TGTGCCAGCAGTTTATCCCCTGGACTAGCGGGCACAGATACGCAGTATTTT. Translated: CASSLSPGLAGTDTQYF.

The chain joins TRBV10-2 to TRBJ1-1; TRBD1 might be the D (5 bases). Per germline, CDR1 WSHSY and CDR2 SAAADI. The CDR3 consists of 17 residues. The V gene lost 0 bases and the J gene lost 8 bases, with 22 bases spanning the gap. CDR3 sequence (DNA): TGCGCCAGCAGTGAGTCGGTGGTGCCAGGGCCGGGGAAGGAAGCTTTCTTT. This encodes CASSESVVPGPGKEAFF.

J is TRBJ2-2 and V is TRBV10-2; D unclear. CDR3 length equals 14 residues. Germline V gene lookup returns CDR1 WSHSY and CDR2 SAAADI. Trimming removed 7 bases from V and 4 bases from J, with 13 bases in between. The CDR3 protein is CASKDLRSTGELFF. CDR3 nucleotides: TGCGCCAGCAAAGACCTGAGGTCCACCGGGGAGCTGTTTTTT.